The clone carrying this T cell receptor (beta chain) was seen only a few times. The antigen is undetermined. The template was genomic DNA from peripheral blood, not RNA. The data were obtained in a study of T cell repertoires in aging, cancer and after chemotherapy. Study summary: Six age groups, ranging from 30 or younger to 70 or older, included the donors. General study points: Across the chemotherapy interval, each cancer cohort showed higher median generation probability, suggesting thymic rebound. Healthy donors lost TCR diversity with age mainly through richness, cancer patients through richness and evenness.

TRB rearrangements spanning V, D and J were amplified using mixed TRB-A/B primers. TCRdb called the multiplex PCR reads again in MiXCR, with one record for every CDR3 protein. This sample has under 2,500 distinct CDR3 sequences, with under 30% found just once. This CDR3 comprises 16 residues. The V and J ends lost 5 bases and 8 bases, in that order; junction bases with no gene match: 11. Sequenced: blood. V usage is TRBV12-3 or TRBV12-4 and J usage is TRBJ2-1, with 11 bases matching TRBD2. This sequence was found in a human donor with a solid tumor. The CDR3 nucleotides read TGTGCCAGCAGTCCAGGGGCTAGCGGGAGGATGGATGAGCAGTTCTTC. This encodes CASSPGASGRMDEQFF.